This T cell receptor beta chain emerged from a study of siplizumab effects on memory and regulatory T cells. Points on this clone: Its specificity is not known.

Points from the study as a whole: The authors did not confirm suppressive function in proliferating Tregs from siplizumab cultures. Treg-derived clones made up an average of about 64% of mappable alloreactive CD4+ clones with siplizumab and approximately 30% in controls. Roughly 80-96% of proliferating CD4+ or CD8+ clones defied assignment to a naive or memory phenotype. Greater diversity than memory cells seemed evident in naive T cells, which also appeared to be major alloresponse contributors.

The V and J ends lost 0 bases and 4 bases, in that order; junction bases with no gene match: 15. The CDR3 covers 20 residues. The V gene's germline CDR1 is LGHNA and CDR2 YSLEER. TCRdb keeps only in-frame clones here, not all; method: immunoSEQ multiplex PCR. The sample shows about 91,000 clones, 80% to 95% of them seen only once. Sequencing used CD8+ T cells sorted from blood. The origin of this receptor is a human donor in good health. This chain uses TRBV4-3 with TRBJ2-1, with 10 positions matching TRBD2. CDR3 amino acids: CASSQEASGRAAGEYNEQFF. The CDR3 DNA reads TGCGCCAGCAGCCAAGAAGCAAGCGGGAGGGCCGCGGGGGAGTACAATGAGCAGTTCTTC.